The rows below give T cell receptor beta chains drawn from one sample of a study of T cells in Graves' hyperthyroidism and ophthalmopathy. TCRdb reprocessed the multiplex PCR reads via MiXCR and lists one record per CDR3 protein. The table shows under 400,000 distinct CDR3 sequences, with about 25% occurring only once. The material sequenced was blood. These receptors came from a man aged 50-60 years with Graves' hyperthyroidism. Each CDR3 is given with its conserved first and last residue. A D gene is named only where the DNA matches it firmly. Size tells how often a clone was seen (once, few, many) or the class of an expanded clone, and some rows leave it out.

clone_size: many; v_call: TRBV20-1; j_call: TRBJ2-3; d_call: TRBD2; cdr3_nt: TGCAGTGCTCCCTACGCGGGGGAAACAGATACGCAGTATTTT; cdr3_aa: CSAPYAGETDTQYF
clone_size: many; v_call: TRBV20-1; j_call: TRBJ2-3; d_call: TRBD2; cdr3_nt: TGCAGTGCTAGAGGGACTAGCGGACTAGATACGCAGTATTTT; cdr3_aa: CSARGTSGLDTQYF
clone_size: many; v_call: TRBV7-3; j_call: TRBJ2-1; d_call: -; cdr3_nt: TGTGCCAGCAGCCCCGCGGAACTAGGGAGCTCCTACAATGAGCAGTTCTTC; cdr3_aa: CASSPAELGSSYNEQFF
clone_size: -; v_call: TRBV10-3; j_call: TRBJ1-4; d_call: -; cdr3_nt: TGTGCCATCAGTCAACAGGGAGCTAATGAAAAACTGTTTTTT; cdr3_aa: CAISQQGANEKLFF
clone_size: many; v_call: TRBV7-8; j_call: TRBJ1-6; d_call: -; cdr3_nt: TGTGCCAGCAGCTTACGAGGCGGACAGAGTTCACCCCTCCACTTT; cdr3_aa: CASSLRGGQSSPLHF
clone_size: many; v_call: TRBV2; j_call: TRBJ1-1; d_call: -; cdr3_nt: TGTGCCAGCAGTGAAAGTGAGGGGACTGAAGCTTTCTTT; cdr3_aa: CASSESEGTEAFF
clone_size: many; v_call: TRBV28; j_call: TRBJ2-5; d_call: -; cdr3_nt: TGTGCCAGCAGTTTATTAGTACAGAAAGAGACCCAGTACTTC; cdr3_aa: CASSLLVQKETQYF
clone_size: many; v_call: TRBV7-9; j_call: TRBJ2-7; d_call: -; cdr3_nt: TGTGCCAGCAGCCAGTACTACGAGCAGTACTTC; cdr3_aa: CASSQYYEQYF
clone_size: many; v_call: TRBV7-6; j_call: TRBJ2-7; d_call: -; cdr3_nt: TGTGCCAGCAGCTTAGCAACCGGGACCACCTACGAGCAGTACTTC; cdr3_aa: CASSLATGTTYEQYF
clone_size: -; v_call: TRBV30; j_call: TRBJ2-1; d_call: -; cdr3_nt: TGTGCCTGGAGTGTAAGTGGTGAGCAGTTCTTC; cdr3_aa: CAWSVSGEQFF